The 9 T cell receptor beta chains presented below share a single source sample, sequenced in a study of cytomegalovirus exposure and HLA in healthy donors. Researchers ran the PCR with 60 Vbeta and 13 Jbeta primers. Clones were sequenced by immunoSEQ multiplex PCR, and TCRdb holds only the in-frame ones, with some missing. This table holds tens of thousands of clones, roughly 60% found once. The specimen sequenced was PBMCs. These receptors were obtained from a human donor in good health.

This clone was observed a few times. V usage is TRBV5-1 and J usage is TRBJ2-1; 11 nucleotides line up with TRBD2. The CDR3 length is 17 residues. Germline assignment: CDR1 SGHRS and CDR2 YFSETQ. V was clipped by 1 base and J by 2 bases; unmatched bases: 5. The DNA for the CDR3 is TGCGCCAGCAGCTTGATTAGCGGGGGGGCTCCCTACAATGAGCAGTTCTTC. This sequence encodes CASSLISGGAPYNEQFF.

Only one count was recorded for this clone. The CDR3 is CASSLKGGQGSYGYTF. The CDR3 DNA reads TGTGCCAGCAGCTTAAAGGGCGGACAGGGCAGCTATGGCTACACCTTC. The chain carries TRBV7-3 and TRBJ1-2; 8 bases are a match to TRBD1. CDR3 length: 16 amino acids. Germline V gene sequence: CDR1 SGHTA, CDR2 FQGTGA. V lost 1 base and J lost 4; bases outside the gene matches: 8.

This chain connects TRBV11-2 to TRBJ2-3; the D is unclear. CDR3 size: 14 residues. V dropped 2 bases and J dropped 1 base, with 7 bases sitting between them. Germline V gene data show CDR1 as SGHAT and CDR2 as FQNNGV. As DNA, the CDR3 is TGTGCCAGCAGCTTACGTGTCGGCACAGATACGCAGTATTTT. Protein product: CASSLRVGTDTQYF.

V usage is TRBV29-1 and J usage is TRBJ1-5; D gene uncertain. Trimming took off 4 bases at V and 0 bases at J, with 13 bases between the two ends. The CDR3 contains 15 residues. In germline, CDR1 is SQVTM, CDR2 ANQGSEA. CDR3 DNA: TGCAGCGTTGGGTATTCGGGGTTTAGCAATCAGCCCCAGCATTTT. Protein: CSVGYSGFSNQPQHF.

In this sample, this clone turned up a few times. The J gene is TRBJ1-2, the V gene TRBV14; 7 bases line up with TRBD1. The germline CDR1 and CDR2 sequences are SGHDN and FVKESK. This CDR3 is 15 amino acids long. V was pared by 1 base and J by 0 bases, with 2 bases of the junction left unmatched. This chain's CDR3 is CASSQVRGPNYGYTF. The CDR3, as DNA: TGTGCCAGCAGCCAAGTTAGGGGGCCTAACTATGGCTACACCTTC.

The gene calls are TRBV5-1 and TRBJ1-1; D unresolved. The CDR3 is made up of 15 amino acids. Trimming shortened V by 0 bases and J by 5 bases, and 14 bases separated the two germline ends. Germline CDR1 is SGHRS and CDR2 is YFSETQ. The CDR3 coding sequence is TGCGCCAGCAGCTTGGACGGCCAGGTGAGAACTGAAGCTTTCTTT. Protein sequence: CASSLDGQVRTEAFF.

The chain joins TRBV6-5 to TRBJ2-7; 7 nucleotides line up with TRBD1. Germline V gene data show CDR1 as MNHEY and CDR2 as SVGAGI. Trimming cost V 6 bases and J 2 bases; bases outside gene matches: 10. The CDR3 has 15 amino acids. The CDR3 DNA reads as TGTGCCAGCAGCCCCCCCGGGACAGCGACCTACGAGCAGTACTTC. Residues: CASSPPGTATYEQYF.

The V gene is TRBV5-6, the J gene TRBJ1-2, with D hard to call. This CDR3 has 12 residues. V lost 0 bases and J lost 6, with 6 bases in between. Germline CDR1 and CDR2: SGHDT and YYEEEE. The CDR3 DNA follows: TGTGCCAGCAGCTTGGGGCCCAATGGCTACACCTTC. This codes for CASSLGPNGYTF. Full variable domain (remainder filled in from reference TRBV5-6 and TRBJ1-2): DAGVTQSPTHLIKTRGQQVTLRCSPKSGHDTVSWYQQALGQGPQFIFQYYEEEERQRGNFPDRFSGHQFPNYSSELNVNALLLGDSALYLCASSLGPNGYTFGSGTRLTVV.

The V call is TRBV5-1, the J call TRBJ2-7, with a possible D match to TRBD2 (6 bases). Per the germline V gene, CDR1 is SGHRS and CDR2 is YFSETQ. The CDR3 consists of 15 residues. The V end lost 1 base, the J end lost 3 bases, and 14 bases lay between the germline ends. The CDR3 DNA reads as TGCGCCAGCAGCTTGTCCGGGAGCAGGGACTACGAGCAGTACTTC. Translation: CASSLSGSRDYEQYF.